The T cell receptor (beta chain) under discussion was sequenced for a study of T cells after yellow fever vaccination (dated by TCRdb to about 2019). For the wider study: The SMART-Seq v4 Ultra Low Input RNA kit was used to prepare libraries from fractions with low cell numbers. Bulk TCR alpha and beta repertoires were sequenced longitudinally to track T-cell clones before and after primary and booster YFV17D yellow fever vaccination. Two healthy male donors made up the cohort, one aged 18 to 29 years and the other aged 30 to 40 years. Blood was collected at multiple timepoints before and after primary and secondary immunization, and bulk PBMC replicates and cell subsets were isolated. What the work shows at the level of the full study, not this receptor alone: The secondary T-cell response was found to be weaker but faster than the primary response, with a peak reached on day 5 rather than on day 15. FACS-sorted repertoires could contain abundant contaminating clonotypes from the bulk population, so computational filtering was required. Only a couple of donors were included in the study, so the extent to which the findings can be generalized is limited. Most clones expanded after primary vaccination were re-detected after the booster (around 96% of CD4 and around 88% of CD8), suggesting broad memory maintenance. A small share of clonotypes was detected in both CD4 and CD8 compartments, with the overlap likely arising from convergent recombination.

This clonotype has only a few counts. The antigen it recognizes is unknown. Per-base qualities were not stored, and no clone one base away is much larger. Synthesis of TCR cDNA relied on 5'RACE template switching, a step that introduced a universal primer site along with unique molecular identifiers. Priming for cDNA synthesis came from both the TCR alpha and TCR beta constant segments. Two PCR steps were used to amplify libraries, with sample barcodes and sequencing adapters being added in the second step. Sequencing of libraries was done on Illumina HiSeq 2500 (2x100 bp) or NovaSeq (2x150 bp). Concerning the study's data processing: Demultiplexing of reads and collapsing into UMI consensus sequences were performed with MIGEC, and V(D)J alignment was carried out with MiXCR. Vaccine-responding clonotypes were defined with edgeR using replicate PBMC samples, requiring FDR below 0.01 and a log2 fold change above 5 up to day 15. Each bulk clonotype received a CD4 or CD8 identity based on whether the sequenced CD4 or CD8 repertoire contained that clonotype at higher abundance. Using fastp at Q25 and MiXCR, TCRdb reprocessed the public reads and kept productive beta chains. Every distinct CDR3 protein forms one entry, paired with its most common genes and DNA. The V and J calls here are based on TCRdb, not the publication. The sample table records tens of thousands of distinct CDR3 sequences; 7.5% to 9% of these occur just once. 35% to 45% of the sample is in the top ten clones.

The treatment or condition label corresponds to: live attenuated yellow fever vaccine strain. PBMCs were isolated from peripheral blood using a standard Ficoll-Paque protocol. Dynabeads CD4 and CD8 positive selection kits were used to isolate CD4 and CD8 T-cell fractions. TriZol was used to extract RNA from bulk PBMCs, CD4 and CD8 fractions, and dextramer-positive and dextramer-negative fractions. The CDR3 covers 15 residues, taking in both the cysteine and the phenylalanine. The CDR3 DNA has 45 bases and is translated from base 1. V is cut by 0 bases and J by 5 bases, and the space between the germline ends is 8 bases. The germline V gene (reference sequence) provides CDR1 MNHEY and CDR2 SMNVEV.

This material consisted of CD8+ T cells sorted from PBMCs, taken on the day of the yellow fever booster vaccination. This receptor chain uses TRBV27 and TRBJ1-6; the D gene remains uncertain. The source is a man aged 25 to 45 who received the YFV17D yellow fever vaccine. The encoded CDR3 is CASSLSAVHNSPLHF. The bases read TGTGCCAGCAGTTTATCGGCGGTGCATAATTCACCCCTCCACTTT.